The source of this T cell receptor beta chain is a study of cytomegalovirus exposure and HLA in healthy donors. In the PCR, 60 Vbeta and 13 Jbeta primers were used. TCRdb's table, derived via immunoSEQ multiplex PCR, lists solely in-frame clones and lacks some. The sample lists roughly 120,000 clones, over 60% occurring once. There are 13 residues in the CDR3. V shed 5 bases, J shed 8 bases, and the junction held 7 bases outside the gene matches. Per the germline V gene, CDR1 is SGHTA and CDR2 is FQGTGA. The rearrangement joins TRBV7-3 to TRBJ1-2, with TRBD1 matching over 8 bases. The sequence was collected from a human donor in good health. The source material was PBMCs. The CDR3 region has the DNA TGTGCCAGCAGCGTAAACAGGGGGGAAGGCTACACCTTC. It translates to CASSVNRGEGYTF.